This TCR beta chain was observed in a study of control samples from healthy donors and cancer patients. The protocol was immunoSEQ multiplex PCR, while the TCRdb copy is restricted to in-frame clones and leaves out a portion. In the table there are roughly 100,000 clones, approximately 90% of which are singletons. V dropped 0 bases and J dropped 1 base, with 9 bases sitting between them. CDR3 size: 15 residues. Germline lookup yields CDR1 MNHEY and CDR2 SMNVEV (reference sequence). This TCR came from a woman aged 45-60 years in good health. The sequenced sample was blood. The chain joins TRBV27 to TRBJ1-1; D is possibly TRBD1 (5 bases). CDR3 amino acids: CASSLSRGANTEAFF. The CDR3 coding sequence is TGTGCCAGCAGTTTATCGAGGGGAGCGAACACTGAAGCTTTCTTT.